This TCR beta chain came from a study of OX40 agonist ivuxolimab in advanced cancers. Across the study: Clinicians treated patients with ivuxolimab, an agonistic anti-OX40 (CD134) antibody. Three individuals attained partial responses, comprising one hepatocellular carcinoma case and two cutaneous melanoma cases.

The study's findings and limits: The study found among the lowest clonal expansion in partial responders at 0.1-3.0 mg/kg.

V shed 4 bases and J 5 bases; nucleotides not matched to a gene: 6. There are 15 residues in the CDR3. Germline values: CDR1 SGHRS, CDR2 YFSETQ. Exclusion of a patient followed from autoimmune disease history or systemic immunosuppression. TCRdb's table, derived via immunoSEQ multiplex PCR, lists solely in-frame clones and lacks some. The sample has about 70,000 clones; about 81% are singletons. Concerning this clone: Its specificity is not known.

The sequence was collected from an adult with an advanced solid tumor such as melanoma, head and neck, liver or kidney cancer. J is TRBJ2-1 and V is TRBV5-1; 10 bases line up with TRBD2. The material was CD4+ or CD8+ T cells sorted from blood, obtained in a trial of the OX40 agonist ivuxolimab. CDR3 nucleotides: TGCGCCAGCAGCGGTGGACTAGCGGCAGACAATGAGCAGTTCTTC. Amino acids: CASSGGLAADNEQFF.